The 21 T cell receptor beta chains in this list originate from one sample, sequenced in a study of PD-1 blockade in classical Hodgkin lymphoma. Following autologous stem cell transplantation, relapse occurred in every patient, and exposure to brentuximab vedotin varied. Thawed PBMCs underwent magnetic negative selection to yield purified CD4+ T cells. The assay was immunoSEQ multiplex PCR, and TCRdb's table has in-frame clones only and misses some. The repertoire includes around 23,000 clones, less than 90% of them detected once, and under 2% sits in the top ten. Material: CD4+ T cells from blood, obtained at baseline. These TCRs come from a human donor with classical Hodgkin lymphoma.

This clone came up a few times. This rearrangement joins TRBV10-3 to TRBJ1-1; TRBD1 might be the D (6 bases). Looked up from germline, CDR1 is ENHRY and CDR2 is SYGVKD. V was trimmed by 7 bases and J by 5 bases, leaving 14 bases between them. The CDR3 is 13 amino acids. For the CDR3, the DNA is TGTGCCATCACTTCAGGGGATCGGACTGAAGCTTTCTTT. This codes for CAITSGDRTEAFF.

For this clone: The junction departs from germline at one end; a sequencing error may be responsible. The CDR3 protein is CASSIASGGIDTQYF. The CDR3 DNA sequence: TGTGCCAGCAGCATAGCTAGCGGGGGAATAGATACGCAGTATTTT. This sequence joins TRBV7-6 and TRBJ2-3, with 10 bases matching TRBD2. CDR3 size: 15 residues. Looked up from germline, CDR1 is SGHVS and CDR2 is FNYEAQ.

This chain uses TRBV7-2 with TRBJ1-2; 7 bases align to TRBD1. V lost 1 base to trimming and J lost 5 bases; unmatched junction nucleotides: 7. The CDR3 runs to 15 residues. Germline V gene lookup returns CDR1 SGHTA and CDR2 FQGNSA. CDR3 loop: CASSLVGVQGYGYTF. The CDR3 DNA reads TGTGCCAGCAGCTTAGTGGGTGTACAGGGGTATGGCTACACCTTC.

A few counts support this clone. The chain couples TRBV19 to TRBJ2-2, with D perhaps matching TRBD1 or TRBD2 (6 bases each). Trimming shortened V by 5 bases and J by 7 bases, and 17 bases separated the two germline ends. Looked up from germline, CDR1 is LNHDA and CDR2 is SQIVND (reference sequence). The CDR3 sequence is 15 residues long. The CDR3 loop reads CASSYHGGLSGELFF. DNA for the CDR3: TGTGCCAGTAGTTATCACGGGGGCCTGAGCGGGGAGCTGTTTTTT.

The chain uses TRBV18 and TRBJ2-1, with TRBD2 matching 11 bases. J gave up 7 bases and V 5 bases, and 10 bases lay outside the gene matches. Germline lookup yields CDR1 KGHSH and CDR2 LQKENI. CDR3 length equals 16 residues. The CDR3: CASSTKLAGAENEQFF. CDR3 coding DNA: TGTGCCAGCTCAACGAAACTAGCGGGGGCCGAAAATGAGCAGTTCTTC.

The V gene is TRBV30, the J gene TRBJ1-1; D is undetermined. This CDR3 spans 13 amino acids. The germline CDR1 and CDR2 sequences are GTSNPN and SVGIG (reference sequence). Between the trimmed V and J ends, which lost 1 base and 1 base, there was a span of 7 bases. Written as DNA, the CDR3 is TGTGCCTGGAGTGGGCAAGCGAACACTGAAGCTTTCTTT. It is translated as CAWSGQANTEAFF.

The chain has TRBV7-8 and TRBJ1-4; 8 nucleotides match TRBD1. This CDR3 has 17 residues. The germline V gene has CDR1 SGHVS and CDR2 FQNEAQ. V was clipped by 3 bases and J by 8 bases; unmatched bases: 14. CDR3 protein: CASSFGFRDRKREKLFF. The CDR3 DNA sequence: TGTGCCAGCAGCTTTGGTTTCCGGGACAGGAAAAGGGAAAAACTGTTTTTT.

V is TRBV18 and J is TRBJ1-5; D call uncertain. V was trimmed by 2 bases and J by 4 bases, leaving 9 bases between them. Germline V CDR1 and CDR2: KGHSH, LQKENI. The CDR3 contains 14 residues. CDR3 region: CASSPNGPNQPQHF. CDR3 nucleotide sequence: TGTGCCAGCTCACCAAACGGGCCAAATCAGCCCCAGCATTTT.

This clone has just a few counts. The J gene is TRBJ2-7, the V gene TRBV2, with unresolved D. Trimming removed 9 bases from V and 3 bases from J, with 15 bases in between. Looked up from germline, CDR1 is SNHLY and CDR2 is FYNNEI. The CDR3 sequence is 13 residues long. The DNA of the CDR3 is TGTGCCAGATCCGGGTCACCAAACTACGAGCAGTACTTC. Encoded protein: CARSGSPNYEQYF. Drawing the rest from reference TRBV2 and TRBJ2-7, the complete variable domain is EPEVTQTPSHQVTQMGQEVILRCVPISNHLYFYWYRQILGQKVEFLVSFYNNEISEKSEIFDDQFSVERPDGSNFTLKIRSTKLEDSAMYFCARSGSPNYEQYFGPGTRLTVT.

The genes are TRBV28 and TRBJ1-5, with TRBD1 matching over 8 bases. This CDR3 contains 14 residues. The trim removed 4 bases at V and 7 bases at J, leaving 6 bases unmatched. The V gene's germline CDR1 is MDHEN and CDR2 SYDVKM. For the CDR3, the DNA is TGTGCCAGCAGTTGGACAGGGTCGGAGCAGCCCCAGCATTTT. It encodes CASSWTGSEQPQHF.

Only one count was recorded for this clone. The gene calls are TRBV4-3 and TRBJ1-2; D is unclear. Looked up from germline, CDR1 is LGHNA and CDR2 is YSLEER. Between the trimmed V and J ends, which lost 0 bases and 4 bases, there was a span of 9 bases. This CDR3 comprises 14 residues. The CDR3 spells CASSQDRASYGYTF. CDR3 nucleotide sequence: TGCGCCAGCAGCCAAGATAGGGCGTCCTATGGCTACACCTTC.

The table lists this clone with a few counts. The chain has TRBV11-2 and TRBJ1-2; 8 bases map to TRBD1. Germline assignment: CDR1 SGHAT and CDR2 FQNNGV. This CDR3 has 15 residues. Unmatched junction bases numbered 2, after V lost 2 bases and J lost 0 bases. The DNA of the CDR3 is TGTGCCAGCAGCTTACTCAGGGGGCCTAACTATGGCTACACCTTC. This codes for CASSLLRGPNYGYTF.

V gene TRBV18 combines with J gene TRBJ1-1; D may be TRBD1 (5 bases). The CDR3 runs to 14 residues. Germline V gene sequence: CDR1 KGHSH, CDR2 LQKENI. V lost 3 bases and J 1 base, leaving 9 bases between the germline ends. As DNA, the CDR3 is TGTGCCAGCTCACCTAAACAGGAGAACACTGAAGCTTTCTTT. It yields the protein CASSPKQENTEAFF.

The chain's CDR3 is CASRQGTAGSNEAFF. CDR3 nucleotides: TGTGCCAGCAGACAGGGGACCGCAGGGTCTAATGAAGCTTTCTTT. The chain has TRBV4-2 and TRBJ1-1; TRBD1 matches 7 bases. There are 15 residues in the CDR3. The trim removed 6 bases at V and 7 bases at J, leaving 14 bases unmatched. Germline assignment: CDR1 LGHNA and CDR2 YNFKEQ.

The chain uses TRBV6-1 and TRBJ1-2; D remains unclear. CDR3 length equals 13 residues. Trimming left V 0 bases short and J 4 bases short, with 6 bases between. Germline-derived CDR1 and CDR2 are MNHNS and SASEGT. The CDR3 loop is CASSEATTYGYTF. The CDR3 coding sequence is TGTGCCAGCAGTGAAGCAACCACCTATGGCTACACCTTC.

V gene TRBV7-2 combines with J gene TRBJ2-3; 10 nucleotides line up with TRBD2. V was clipped by 5 bases and J by 2 bases; unmatched bases: 16. The CDR3 length is 19 residues. The V gene's germline CDR1 is SGHTA and CDR2 FQGNSA. CDR3 in DNA: TGTGCCAGCAGCCGGACGGGATCTAGCGGGGGTAAATACACAGATACGCAGTATTTT. Protein: CASSRTGSSGGKYTDTQYF.

This clone appeared a few times. V and J are TRBV18 and TRBJ1-1, with no clear D. CDR1 KGHSH and CDR2 LQKENI come from the germline V gene. CDR3 length: 15 amino acids. V gave up 6 bases and J gave up 1 base, with 15 bases separating them. CDR3 protein: CASSPSLTGNTEAFF. The CDR3 coding sequence is TGTGCCAGCTCGCCCTCACTCACCGGGAACACTGAAGCTTTCTTT.

This sequence joins TRBV27 and TRBJ1-1; the D gene is possibly TRBD1 (5 bases). Germline V CDR1 and CDR2: MNHEY, SMNVEV (reference sequence). The CDR3 length is 13 residues. With 2 bases removed from V and 4 bases from J, the gap between germline ends came to 8 bases. DNA of the CDR3: TGTGCCAGCAGTTTACGGGGGAGCACTGAAGCTTTCTTT. It specifies CASSLRGSTEAFF.

The sample holds a few counts of this clone. CDR3 protein: CASSQWNTGELFF. The CDR3, as DNA: TGCGCCAGCAGCCAATGGAACACCGGGGAGCTGTTTTTT. The chain combines TRBV4-3 with TRBJ2-2; D uncertain. Germline values: CDR1 LGHNA, CDR2 YSLEER. The CDR3 spans 13 residues. The V end lost 2 bases, the J end lost 1 base, and 2 bases lay between the germline ends.

The CDR3: CAISEPKGGGNQPQHF. CDR3 nucleotide sequence: TGTGCCATCAGTGAGCCAAAGGGGGGCGGCAATCAGCCCCAGCATTTT. V usage is TRBV10-3 and J usage is TRBJ1-5, with a tentative D call TRBD1 (6 bases). From germline, CDR1 is ENHRY and CDR2 SYGVKD. The CDR3 totals 16 residues. Trimming removed 2 bases at V and 2 bases at J, with 13 bases between.

The chain has TRBV4-2 and TRBJ2-5, with no clear D. Trimming shortened V by 1 base and J by 5 bases, and 11 bases separated the two germline ends. Germline values: CDR1 LGHNA, CDR2 YNFKEQ. The CDR3 loop spans 14 amino acids. CDR3 in amino acids: CASSQVTAPETQYF. The CDR3 DNA follows: TGTGCCAGCAGCCAAGTAACCGCGCCGGAGACCCAGTACTTC.